This T cell receptor (beta chain) was obtained from a study of blood T cell repertoires in COVID-19. Whole-study context: Collection of acute and convalescent COVID-19 samples took place in the United States, Italy and Spain. T cells, B-cell-depleted T cells, or PBMCs supplied cDNA or gDNA.

V shed 4 bases and J 1 base; nucleotides not matched to a gene: 1. Germline loops: CDR1 LGHNA, CDR2 YSLEER. The CDR3 has 14 residues. Patients from Seattle were sampled longitudinally, starting during active infection. Original analysis: Amplification from reference gene primers served as the basis for estimated nucleated cell counts. Clones were read by immunoSEQ multiplex PCR, and TCRdb kept only the in-frame ones, dropping some. From that table come the V and J calls and clone size; the DNA was used to work out D and trimming. This sample has about 240,000 clones, with over 75% found just once. Specimen: peripheral blood. The gene calls are TRBV4-3 and TRBJ1-1, with TRBD1 identical over 9 bases. The source of this sequence is a man aged 50 to 60 with COVID-19, enrolled during active disease. CDR3 coding DNA: TGCGCCAGCAGCCGGGACAGGGAGAACACTGAAGCTTTCTTT. This gives the protein CASSRDRENTEAFF.